The 14 T cell receptor beta chains given below trace back to one sample, sequenced in a study of CD4 and CD8 cells across lung adenocarcinoma regions. TCRdb used MiXCR to reprocess the PCR reads, holding one entry per CDR3 protein. This table has about 8,400 distinct CDR3 sequences, roughly 54% appearing once. What was sequenced was CD4+ T cells from the center of a lung tumor. Receptors were obtained from a female donor with lung adenocarcinoma. The CD4 and CD8 labels of this study may be unreliable.

About this clonotype itself: One end of the junction fails to match germline, which may point to a read error. The CDR3 DNA sequence: TGTGCCAGCAGTCCCAGACTAGCGGGCCGGGACCAAGATACCCAGTACTTC. It is translated as CASSPRLAGRDQDTQYF. The V call is TRBV27, the J call TRBJ2-5; 10 bases are shared with TRBD2. CDR1 MNHEY and CDR2 SMNVEV come from the germline V gene (reference sequence). The length of the CDR3 is 17 residues.

This clonotype is labeled medium-sized. The chain links TRBV7-2 to TRBJ2-1; 7 bases align to TRBD2. Germline CDR1 is SGHTA and CDR2 is FQGNSA. The CDR3 sequence is 15 residues long. J gave up 2 bases and V 3 bases, and 4 bases lay outside the gene matches. The CDR3: CASSFRLAAYNEQFF. In nucleotides, the CDR3 is TGTGCCAGCAGCTTTCGTCTAGCGGCCTACAATGAGCAGTTCTTC.

CDR3 in DNA: TGCGCCAGCAGTGAGATGACAGGGGCGCTGGGCGAGCAGTACTTC. It codes for CASSEMTGALGEQYF. The V gene is TRBV10-1, the J gene TRBJ2-1; 8 bases line up with TRBD1. The J call is uncertain, as TRBJ2-7 better fits the DNA end. The CDR3 contains 15 residues. Germline lookup yields CDR1 WNHNN and CDR2 SYGVQD (reference sequence).

This clonotype came up many times. The rearrangement links TRBV11-2 to TRBJ2-1; 8 bases are a match to TRBD2. V dropped 1 base and J dropped 15; count of bases not matched to a gene: 5. Germline values: CDR1 SGHAT, CDR2 FQNNGV. This CDR3 spans 12 amino acids. This CDR3 is CASSLAGGFGFF. The DNA for the CDR3 is TGTGCCAGCAGCTTAGCGGGAGGGTTTGGGTTCTTC.

The gene calls are TRBV9 and TRBJ2-3; D is unclear. The CDR3 has 15 residues. From germline, CDR1 is SGDLS and CDR2 YYNGEE. V shed 0 bases and J shed 9 bases, with 17 bases lying between them. CDR3 in amino acids: CASSVAASVKNTQYF. DNA of the CDR3: TGTGCCAGCAGCGTAGCAGCCTCAGTCAAAAACACGCAGTATTTT. The variable domain in full, with the rest retrieved from reference TRBV9 and TRBJ2-3, is DSGVTQTPKHLITATGQRVTLRCSPRSGDLSVYWYQQSLDQGLQFLIQYYNGEERAKGNILERFSAQQFPDLHSELNLSSLELGDSALYFCASSVAASVKNTQYFGPGTRLTVL.

The rearrangement joins TRBV7-2 to TRBJ2-3; 7 nucleotides agree with TRBD2. The CDR3 is 14 residues long. The V segment lost 4 bases and the J segment 5 bases; nucleotides outside the gene matches: 6. Germline assignment: CDR1 SGHTA and CDR2 FQGNSA. CDR3 residues: CASSSGLVVDTQYF. The CDR3 region has the DNA TGTGCCAGCAGCTCAGGACTAGTTGTAGATACGCAGTATTTT. The full variable domain, rest sourced from reference TRBV7-2 and TRBJ2-3, is GAGVSQSPSNKVTEKGKDVELRCDPISGHTALYWYRQSLGQGLEFLIYFQGNSAPDKSGLPSDRFSAERTGGSVSTLTIQRTQQEDSAVYLCASSSGLVVDTQYFGPGTRLTVL.

This rearrangement joins TRBV11-2 to TRBJ2-3; 7 bases match TRBD2. With 3 bases clipped from V and 1 base from J, the junction kept 7 bases outside the gene matches. The germline CDR1 and CDR2 sequences are SGHAT and FQNNGV. This CDR3 is built from 16 residues. CDR3 protein: CASSLREHGGTDTQYF. The CDR3 DNA sequence: TGTGCCAGCAGCTTGCGGGAGCACGGGGGCACAGATACGCAGTATTTT.

The rearrangement links TRBV6-1 to TRBJ2-3, with TRBD1 as a possible D gene (6 bases). Trimming cost V 4 bases and J 2 bases, with 16 bases left between them. The CDR3 runs 16 residues. Per the germline V gene, CDR1 is MNHNS and CDR2 is SASEGT. CDR3 loop: CASSVPSQGFTDTQYF. Written as DNA, the CDR3 is TGTGCCAGCAGTGTCCCCAGTCAGGGGTTCACAGATACGCAGTATTTT.

Many counts were recorded for this clonotype. Because it lacks the conserved phenylalanine or tryptophan at the end, this CDR3 is likely a read error. No DNA is shown, since the ends of the CDR3 on it are uncertain; the CDR3 is the one TCRdb lists. The rearrangement links TRBV7-1 to TRBJ2-1. TRBV7-1 has ORF status, its function being uncertain. Ends included, the CDR3 has 8 residues. CDR3 sequence reads: CAQQLIES.

J is TRBJ2-1 and V is TRBV6-1; D is uncertain. The CDR3 loop spans 12 amino acids. V was clipped by 7 bases and J by 4 bases, with 8 bases between them. Germline V lookup: CDR1 MNHNS, CDR2 SASEGT. Written as DNA, the CDR3 is TGTGCCAGCAAATCTTCTTACAATGAGCAGTTCTTC. Its protein is CASKSSYNEQFF.

On this clonotype itself: Its ends do not fully match the called genes, so a read error is possible. This chain links TRBV6-1 with TRBJ2-3; D may be TRBD2 (6 bases). Germline assignment: CDR1 MNHNS and CDR2 SASEGT. This CDR3 contains 13 residues. CDR3 in amino acids: CASGGLDADTQYF. In DNA, the CDR3 is TGTGCCAGCGGAGGGTTAGACGCAGATACGCAATATTTT.

The chain carries TRBV6-1 and TRBJ2-5, with D perhaps given as TRBD1 or TRBD2 (5 bases each). This CDR3 is built from 13 residues. Germline V lookup: CDR1 MNHNS, CDR2 SASEGT. The V end lost 7 bases, the J end lost 4 bases, and 13 bases lay between the germline ends. The CDR3 sequence: CASNGLRGETQYF. Written as DNA, the CDR3 is TGTGCCAGCAATGGGTTGAGGGGAGAGACCCAGTACTTC.

Worth noting for this clonotype: One end of the junction varies from germline; a read error may be responsible. This chain links TRBV6-1 with TRBJ2-3; no firm D call. The germline V gene has CDR1 MNHNS and CDR2 SASEGT. The CDR3 extends over 13 amino acids. CDR3 sequence (DNA): TGTGCCAGCAGTGTAGCTGGTAGAGATACGCAGTATTTC. It codes for CASSVAGRDTQYF.

The chain carries TRBV9 and TRBJ2-1, with D maybe TRBD2 (7 bases). Germline values: CDR1 SGDLS, CDR2 YYNGEE. CDR3 length: 17 amino acids. The V end was cut by 1 base, the J end by 2 bases, with 16 bases between. CDR3 nucleotide sequence: TGTGCCAGCAGCGTAAGGGGGGGAGGGGACACCTACAATGAGCAGTTCTTC. This encodes CASSVRGGGDTYNEQFF.